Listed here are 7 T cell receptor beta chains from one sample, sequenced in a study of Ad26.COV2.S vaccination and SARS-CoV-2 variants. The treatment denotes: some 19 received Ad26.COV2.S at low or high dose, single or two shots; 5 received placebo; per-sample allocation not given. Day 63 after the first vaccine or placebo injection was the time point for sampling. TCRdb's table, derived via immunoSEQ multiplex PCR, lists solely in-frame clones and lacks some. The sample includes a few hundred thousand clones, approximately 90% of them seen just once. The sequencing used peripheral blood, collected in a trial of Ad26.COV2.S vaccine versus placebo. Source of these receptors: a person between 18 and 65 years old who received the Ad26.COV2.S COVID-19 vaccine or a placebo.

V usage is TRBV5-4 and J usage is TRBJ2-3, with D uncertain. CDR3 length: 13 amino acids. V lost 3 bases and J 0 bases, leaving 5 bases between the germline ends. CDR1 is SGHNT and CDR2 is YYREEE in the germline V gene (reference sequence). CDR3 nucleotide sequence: TGTGCCAGCAGCTCCTCTAGCACAGATACGCAGTATTTT. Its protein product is CASSSSSTDTQYF.

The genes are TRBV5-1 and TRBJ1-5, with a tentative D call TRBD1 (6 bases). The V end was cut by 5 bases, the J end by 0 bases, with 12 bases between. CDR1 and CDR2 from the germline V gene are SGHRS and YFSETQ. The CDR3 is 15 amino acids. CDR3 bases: TGCGCCAGCAGAGAGGGGGTCGATAGCAATCAGCCCCAGCATTTT. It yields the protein CASREGVDSNQPQHF.

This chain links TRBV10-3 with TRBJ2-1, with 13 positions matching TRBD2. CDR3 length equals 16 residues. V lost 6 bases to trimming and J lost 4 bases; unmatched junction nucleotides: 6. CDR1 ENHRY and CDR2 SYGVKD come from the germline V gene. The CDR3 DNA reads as TGTGCCATCAGAAAGGGACTAGCGGGAAAGTACAATGAGCAGTTCTTC. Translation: CAIRKGLAGKYNEQFF.

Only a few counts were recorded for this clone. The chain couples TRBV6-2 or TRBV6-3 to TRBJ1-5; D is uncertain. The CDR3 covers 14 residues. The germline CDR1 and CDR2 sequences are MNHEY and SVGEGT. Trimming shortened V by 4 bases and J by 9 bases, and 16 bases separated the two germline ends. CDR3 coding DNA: TGTGCCAGCAGTTCCGCGGGCCCGGCAGGGCCCCAGCATTTT. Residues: CASSSAGPAGPQHF.

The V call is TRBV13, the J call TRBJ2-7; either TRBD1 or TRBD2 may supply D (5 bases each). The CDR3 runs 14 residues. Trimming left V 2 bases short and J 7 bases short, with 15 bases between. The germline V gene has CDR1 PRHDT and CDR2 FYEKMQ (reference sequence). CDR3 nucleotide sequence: TGTGCCAGCAGCTTACGGGGACGGCCGGGGGAGCAGTACTTC. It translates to CASSLRGRPGEQYF.

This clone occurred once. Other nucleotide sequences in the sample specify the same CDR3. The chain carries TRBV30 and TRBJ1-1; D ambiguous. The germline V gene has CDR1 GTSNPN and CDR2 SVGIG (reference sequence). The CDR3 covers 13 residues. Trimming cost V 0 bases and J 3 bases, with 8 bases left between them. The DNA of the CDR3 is TGTGCCTGGAGTGTACGTAGGGACACTGAAGCTTTCTTT. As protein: CAWSVRRDTEAFF.

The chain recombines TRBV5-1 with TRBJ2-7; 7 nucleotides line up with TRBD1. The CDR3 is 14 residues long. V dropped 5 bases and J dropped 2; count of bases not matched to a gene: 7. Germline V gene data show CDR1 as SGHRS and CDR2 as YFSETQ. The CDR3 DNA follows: TGCGCCAGCAGGGCAGGGGGTCTCCCCTACGAGCAGTACTTC. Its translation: CASRAGGLPYEQYF.